This TCR beta chain derives from a study of cytomegalovirus exposure and HLA in healthy donors. Study conclusions and caveats: A missense DCLRE1C variant was associated with V- and J-gene trimming of TCR beta chains in a later analysis, and an independent cohort replicated the association. The only immune exposure information that was available was CMV serostatus. Reported results showed that the classifier diagnosed cytomegalovirus status with high specificity and sensitivity.

Details on this clone: Antigen: not known.

The PCR contained 60 Vbeta and 13 Jbeta primers. Sequenced by immunoSEQ multiplex PCR; TCRdb stores in-frame clones only, minus some. Seen here are 80,000 to 100,000 clones, 77% observed once, and the top ten hold about 7%. After removal of 7 bases from V and 10 bases from J, the junction contained 7 bases not matched to a gene. The CDR3 runs to 13 residues. CDR1 is KGHSH and CDR2 is LQKENI in the germline V gene. The chain carries TRBV18 and TRBJ1-6, with 7 bases that match TRBD1. The sample taken for sequencing was PBMCs. This sequence was found in a man aged 50-59 years in good health and CMV-seropositive. CDR3 coding DNA: TGTGCCAGCTTTACAGGGGTCGGGTCACCCCTCCACTTT. Translating gives CASFTGVGSPLHF.